This T cell receptor beta chain was recorded in a study of neoadjuvant nivolumab and ipilimumab in lung cancer. The CDR3 is 14 residues long. CDR1 and CDR2 from the germline V gene are LNHNV and YYDKDF (reference sequence). V gave up 0 bases and J gave up 2 bases; unmatched junction bases: 1. Sequencing used immunoSEQ multiplex PCR; TCRdb keeps in-frame clones, though not all of them. This repertoire shows some 37,000 clones, about 88% found once; its top ten account for approximately 3.5%. Note on this clone: What it binds is unknown.

Points from the study as a whole: Pathologic regression was not significantly tied to TCR clonality. TCR richness and clonality were higher in tumors than adjacent uninvolved lung.

This rearrangement joins TRBV15 to TRBJ2-7; 7 bases map to TRBD2. The material sequenced was peripheral blood, taken before neoadjuvant nivolumab, alone or with ipilimumab. This clonotype originated in an adult with non-small cell lung cancer. The CDR3 DNA sequence: TGTGCCACCAGCAGAGATCGGGGGGCCTACGAGCAGTACTTC. Translated: CATSRDRGAYEQYF.